A selection of T cell receptor beta chains follows, all from one sample in a study of Graves' ophthalmopathy and Graves' hyperthyroidism. TCRdb re-analysed the multiplex PCR reads in MiXCR, keeping a single row per CDR3 protein. The sample contains roughly 700,000 distinct CDR3 sequences, 35% to 50% of which appear only once. The material sequenced was peripheral blood. The receptors shown here come from an adult man with Graves' ophthalmopathy. Both conserved end residues are part of each CDR3. The D gene is left open where the match is weak. A row's size may be missing; if present it is once, few, many or a size class.

v_call,clone_size,j_call,d_call,cdr3_aa,cdr3_nt
TRBV7-9,NA,TRBJ1-5,TRBD1,CASSLGTGAYQPQHF,TGTGCCAGCAGCTTGGGGACAGGTGCTTATCAGCCCCAGCATTTT
TRBV19,NA,TRBJ1-1,TRBD1,CASRGTGVFF,TGTGCCAGTAGGGGGACAGGGGTTTTCTTT
TRBV20-1,few,TRBJ1-4,NA,CSARLQNEKLFF,TGCAGTGCTAGACTACAGAATGAAAAACTGTTTTTT
TRBV12-3/TRBV12-4,many,TRBJ1-5,NA,CASRGMKGQPQHF,TGTGCCAGCAGGGGAATGAAGGGTCAGCCCCAGCATTTT
TRBV6-4,NA,TRBJ1-2,TRBD1,CASRGQGEGYTF,TGTGCCAGCAGGGGACAGGGTGAGGGCTACACCTTC
TRBV11-1,NA,TRBJ1-2,NA,CASSSGSYYGYTF,TGTGCCAGCAGCTCGGGATCCTACTATGGCTACACCTTC
TRBV19,NA,TRBJ1-2,TRBD1,CASSWRDRGDGYTF,TGTGCCAGTAGTTGGAGGGACAGGGGTGACGGCTACACCTTC
TRBV7-9,NA,TRBJ2-2,NA,CASSPHRTGELFF,TGTGCCAGCAGCCCTCACAGGACCGGGGAGCTGTTTTTT
TRBV25-1,NA,TRBJ2-2,NA,CASSAYSGTGELFF,TGTGCCAGCAGTGCTTACAGCGGCACCGGGGAGCTGTTTTTT
TRBV7-8,many,TRBJ2-2,NA,CASSSQVNTGELFF,TGTGCCAGCAGCTCCCAAGTGAACACCGGGGAGCTGTTTTTT
TRBV6-1,few,TRBJ2-7,TRBD1,CASSYSITGVPYEQYF,TGTGCCAGCAGTTACTCGATCACAGGGGTGCCCTACGAGCAGTACTTC
TRBV10-2,few,TRBJ2-7,TRBD2,CASSGFGLAGRKISYEQYF,TGCGCCAGCAGTGGATTCGGGCTAGCGGGCCGAAAGATCTCCTACGAGCAGTACTTC
TRBV20-1,many,TRBJ1-6,NA,CSARMTDMAPLHF,TGCAGTGCTAGGATGACGGACATGGCACCCCTCCACTTT
TRBV15,NA,TRBJ2-7,TRBD2,CATSRDRAGGGYEQYF,TGTGCCACCAGCAGAGATCGCGCGGGAGGGGGGTACGAGCAGTACTTC
TRBV20-1,many,TRBJ2-5,NA,CSASTEETQYF,TGCAGTGCTAGTACCGAAGAGACCCAGTACTTC
TRBV7-9,NA,TRBJ2-7,TRBD2,CASRRTSGAYEQYF,TGTGCCAGCAGACGGACTAGCGGGGCCTACGAGCAGTACTTC
TRBV24-1,few,TRBJ1-5,NA,CASSYSGIGSNQPQHF,TGTGCCAGCAGTTACTCGGGCATCGGGAGCAATCAGCCCCAGCATTTT
TRBV7-2,NA,TRBJ2-5,TRBD1,CASSLPLGGQGARISQETQYF,TGTGCCAGCAGCTTACCCCTTGGGGGACAGGGGGCGAGAATTAGCCAAGAGACCCAGTACTTC
TRBV12-3/TRBV12-4,many,TRBJ2-5,TRBD1,CASSAGQGFTQYF,TGTGCCAGCAGCGCTGGACAGGGTTTTACCCAGTACTTC
TRBV11-1,NA,TRBJ2-1,TRBD1,CASKDRDGEQFF,TGTGCCAGCAAGGACAGGGACGGTGAGCAGTTCTTC
TRBV15,NA,TRBJ1-2,TRBD1,CATSRETGTVDGYGYTF,TGTGCCACCAGCAGAGAGACAGGGACAGTCGATGGATATGGCTACACCTTC
TRBV20-1,many,TRBJ2-5,NA,CSAPKGASAETQYF,TGCAGTGCTCCTAAAGGGGCTAGCGCTGAGACCCAGTACTTC
TRBV7-2,NA,TRBJ1-1,NA,CASSPWTDTEAFF,TGTGCCAGCAGCCCTTGGACAGACACTGAAGCTTTCTTT
TRBV6-2/TRBV6-3,NA,TRBJ1-1,TRBD1,CASMRQGTGLNTEAFF,TGTGCCAGCATGAGGCAAGGGACAGGGCTGAACACTGAAGCTTTCTTT
TRBV20-1,few,TRBJ2-7,NA,CSAREDFYEQYF,TGCAGTGCTAGAGAGGACTTCTACGAGCAGTACTTC
TRBV7-9,few,TRBJ2-7,TRBD1,CASSSTPGTGLHEQYF,TGTGCCAGCAGCTCCACCCCCGGGACAGGGTTACACGAGCAGTACTTC
TRBV24-1,NA,TRBJ2-7,TRBD2,CATQPGLAAYEQYF,TGTGCCACCCAGCCGGGACTAGCGGCCTACGAGCAGTACTTC
TRBV19,NA,TRBJ2-2,TRBD1,CASQRDRGITGELFF,TGTGCCAGCCAGAGGGACAGGGGAATCACCGGGGAGCTGTTTTTT
TRBV10-3,NA,TRBJ1-1,TRBD1,CATGQGQAFEAFF,TGTGCCACCGGACAGGGACAGGCTTTCGAAGCTTTCTTT
TRBV7-8,many,TRBJ2-5,TRBD2,CASSPLVAGVGETQYF,TGTGCCAGCAGCCCGTTGGTAGCGGGGGTGGGGGAGACCCAGTACTTC
TRBV7-9,NA,TRBJ1-4,NA,CASSLVSGGGEKLFF,TGTGCCAGCAGCTTAGTTTCGGGGGGCGGAGAAAAACTGTTTTTT